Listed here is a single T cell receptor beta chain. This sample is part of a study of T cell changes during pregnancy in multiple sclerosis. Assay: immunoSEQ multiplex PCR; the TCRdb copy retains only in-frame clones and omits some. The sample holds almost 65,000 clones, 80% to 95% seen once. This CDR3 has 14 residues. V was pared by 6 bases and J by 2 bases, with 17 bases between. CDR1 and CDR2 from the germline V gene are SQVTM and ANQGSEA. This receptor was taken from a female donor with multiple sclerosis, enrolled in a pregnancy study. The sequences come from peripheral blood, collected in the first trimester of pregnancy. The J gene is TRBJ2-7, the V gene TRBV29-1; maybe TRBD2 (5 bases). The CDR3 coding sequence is TGCAGCGTACTAGACCCACCATCGGCCTACGAGCAGTACTTC. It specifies CSVLDPPSAYEQYF.